These 29 T cell receptor beta chains came from one sample sequenced in a study of cytomegalovirus exposure and HLA in healthy donors. 60 Vbeta and 13 Jbeta primers were used in PCR. Using immunoSEQ multiplex PCR, the repertoire was profiled, and TCRdb retains in-frame clones only, with some absent. Of around 130,000 clones listed, 65% to 90% are singletons. The source material was PBMCs. Receptors originate from a young woman in good health and CMV-seropositive.

The chain uses TRBV6-5 and TRBJ1-1; D possibly corresponds to TRBD1 (5 bases). The ends were cut back, 4 bases at V and 7 bases at J, with 7 bases in the middle. Germline CDR1 reads MNHEY; CDR2 reads SVGAGI. The CDR3 length is 11 residues. For the CDR3, the DNA is TGTGCCAGCAGTTCGGGGGGTGAAGCTTTCTTT. Protein sequence: CASSSGGEAFF.

This clone has a single count. V is TRBV29-1 and J is TRBJ2-7, with 8 positions matching TRBD1. CDR1 and CDR2 (germline): SQVTM, ANQGSEA. The V segment lost 6 bases and the J segment 2 bases; nucleotides outside the gene matches: 9. This CDR3 has 14 amino acids. For the CDR3, the DNA is TGCAGCGTGGGCGGACAGGGCCCCCCCTACGAGCAGTACTTC. Translation: CSVGGQGPPYEQYF.

The V and J genes are TRBV2 and TRBJ2-5; TRBD2 might be the D (7 bases). V was cut by 10 bases and J by 5 bases, with 20 bases left in between. The CDR3 contains 14 residues. Germline V CDR1 and CDR2: SNHLY, FYNNEI. CDR3 amino acids: CATSATGGGETQYF. The DNA of the CDR3 is TGTGCCACCTCAGCAACGGGGGGCGGGGAGACCCAGTACTTC. Together with reference TRBV2 and TRBJ2-5, the CDR3 gives the full variable domain: EPEVTQTPSHQVTQMGQEVILRCVPISNHLYFYWYRQILGQKVEFLVSFYNNEISEKSEIFDDQFSVERPDGSNFTLKIRSTKLEDSAMYFCATSATGGGETQYFGPGTRLLVL.

Worth noting for this clone: Other nucleotide sequences from this sample produce the same CDR3. The chain recombines TRBV27 with TRBJ1-1; D perhaps matches TRBD1 (5 bases). The ends were cut back, 0 bases at V and 0 bases at J, with 8 bases in the middle. The CDR3 consists of 15 residues. CDR1 is MNHEY and CDR2 is SMNVEV in the germline V gene (reference sequence). The CDR3 here is CASSLSPGMNTEAFF. Here the CDR3 DNA reads TGTGCCAGCAGTTTATCCCCAGGGATGAACACTGAAGCTTTCTTT.

The CDR3: CASSWTGHTGNTIYF. The CDR3, as DNA: TGTGCCAGCAGCTGGACAGGGCATACTGGAAACACCATATATTTT. The chain combines TRBV5-6 with TRBJ1-3; 8 bases fit TRBD1. V dropped 3 bases and J dropped 2; count of bases not matched to a gene: 4. CDR1 is SGHDT, CDR2 YYEEEE, per germline. The CDR3 has 15 amino acids.

This rearrangement joins TRBV7-9 to TRBJ2-7; 10 nucleotides align to TRBD2. The length of the CDR3 is 17 residues. V lost 2 bases, J lost 4 bases, and 11 bases stayed unmatched. Germline values: CDR1 SEHNR, CDR2 FQNEAQ (reference sequence). CDR3 amino acids: CASSLIGTSVPQYEQYF. The CDR3 nucleotides read TGTGCCAGCAGCTTAATCGGGACTAGCGTCCCACAATACGAGCAGTACTTC.

The rearrangement joins TRBV6-5 to TRBJ2-7, with D maybe TRBD1 (5 bases). Per germline, CDR1 MNHEY and CDR2 SVGAGI. This CDR3 region has 14 residues. Trimming left V 5 bases short and J 5 bases short, with 16 bases between. The CDR3 nucleotides read TGTGCCAGCAGTATCAGGACAAAGATCAACGAGCAGTACTTC. Protein product: CASSIRTKINEQYF.

V gene TRBV7-9 combines with J gene TRBJ2-7; no clear D gene. Germline V CDR1 and CDR2: SEHNR, FQNEAQ (reference sequence). Trimming removed 3 bases from V and 0 bases from J, with 18 bases in between. The CDR3 is 17 residues long. The CDR3 nucleotides read TGTGCCAGCAGCTTGAGAATAAGGCGGCCTAGCTCCTACGAGCAGTACTTC. This translates into CASSLRIRRPSSYEQYF.

J is TRBJ2-7 and V is TRBV6-1, with 8 bases identical to TRBD1. J gave up 0 bases and V 5 bases, and 6 bases lay outside the gene matches. The CDR3 has 15 residues. Per germline, CDR1 MNHNS and CDR2 SASEGT. Written as DNA, the CDR3 is TGTGCCAGCAGTTTTTACAGGGGGGCCTCCTACGAGCAGTACTTC. Encoded protein: CASSFYRGASYEQYF.

The chain couples TRBV4-1 to TRBJ1-1; maybe TRBD1 (6 bases). The CDR3 has 15 amino acids. Looked up from germline, CDR1 is MGHRA and CDR2 is YSYEKL. Trimming took 1 base from V and 0 from J, leaving 9 bases between them. CDR3 DNA: TGCGCCAGCAGCCAAGTGGGGGACATGAACACTGAAGCTTTCTTT. Protein sequence: CASSQVGDMNTEAFF.

The chain recombines TRBV1 with TRBJ1-6. TRBV1 is tagged as a pseudogene. The CDR3 sequence is 20 residues long. The CDR3: CTSSQELEFDPLSYNSPLHF. DNA of the CDR3: TGCACCAGCAGCCAAGAGCTCGAGTTCGATCCCCTCTCCTATAATTCACCCCTCCACTTT.

CDR3 in amino acids: CASSFGDRGLREQFF. DNA for the CDR3: TGTGCCAGCAGCTTTGGGGACAGGGGCCTTCGCGAGCAGTTCTTC. The rearrangement links TRBV11-2 to TRBJ2-1, with 10 bases lining up with TRBD1. Germline V lookup: CDR1 SGHAT, CDR2 FQNNGV. CDR3 size: 15 residues. V shed 3 bases, J shed 10 bases, and the junction held 9 bases outside the gene matches.

This clone has just one count. A read error may account for a junction end that differs from germline. The identical CDR3 is also encoded by other nucleotide sequences in the sample. V is TRBV9 and J is TRBJ1-1, with unresolved D. Germline lookup yields CDR1 SGDLS and CDR2 YYNGEE. The CDR3 has 13 residues. The CDR3 DNA sequence: TGTGCCAGCAGCCCTGGAGGGAACACTGAGGCTTTCTTT. The encoded protein is CASSPGGNTEAFF.

This sequence joins TRBV9 and TRBJ1-1, with D maybe TRBD1 (6 bases). The V end lost 4 bases, the J end lost 2 bases, and 12 bases lay between the germline ends. The CDR3 is made up of 14 amino acids. CDR1 is SGDLS and CDR2 is YYNGEE in the germline V gene. CDR3 residues: CASSPSTGNTEAFF. The CDR3 coding sequence is TGTGCCAGCAGCCCCTCGACAGGCAACACTGAAGCTTTCTTT.

About this clone itself: The same CDR3 also results from other DNA sequences found in this sample. The V gene is TRBV10-3, the J gene TRBJ2-4; D gene unclear. Germline V gene lookup returns CDR1 ENHRY and CDR2 SYGVKD. V was pared by 2 bases and J by 0 bases, with 11 bases between. The CDR3 loop spans 16 amino acids. CDR3 residues: CAISEAKSLAKNIQYF. CDR3 DNA: TGTGCCATCAGTGAGGCCAAGAGCTTAGCCAAAAACATTCAGTACTTC.

This clone showed up just once. The chain joins TRBV10-3 to TRBJ1-4; TRBD1 matches 10 bases. Trimming cost V 11 bases and J 7 bases; bases outside gene matches: 10. The CDR3 length is 14 residues. Germline CDR1 is ENHRY and CDR2 is SYGVKD. This CDR3 reads CAVSPGQGSEKLFF. The CDR3 region has the DNA TGTGCCGTATCCCCGGGACAGGGGAGTGAAAAACTGTTTTTT.

The chain carries TRBV6-1 and TRBJ1-1, with a tentative D call TRBD1 (6 bases). The CDR3 runs 14 residues. V dropped 6 bases and J dropped 5 bases, with 16 bases sitting between them. Germline assignment: CDR1 MNHNS and CDR2 SASEGT. Here the CDR3 DNA reads TGTGCCAGCAGGTCCGGGACACAAACAACTGAAGCTTTCTTT. Its protein is CASRSGTQTTEAFF.

The chain employs TRBV27 and TRBJ2-1; TRBD2 is a possible D gene (5 bases). Germline V gives CDR1 MNHEY, CDR2 SMNVEV (reference sequence). The V gene lost 8 bases and the J gene lost 10 bases, with 15 bases spanning the gap. The CDR3 runs 12 residues. For the CDR3, the DNA is TGTGCCAGCGGACCGACCCCGGGGGAGCAGTTCTTC. This sequence encodes CASGPTPGEQFF.

The chain employs TRBV4-1 and TRBJ2-1, with TRBD1 matching 7 bases. Germline V gene sequence: CDR1 MGHRA, CDR2 YSYEKL. CDR3 size: 14 residues. V shed 5 bases and J 10 bases; nucleotides not matched to a gene: 11. The CDR3 DNA is TGCGCCAGCAGCGACCGCCTAGGGGGCGGAGAGCAGTTCTTC. This gives the protein CASSDRLGGGEQFF.

J is TRBJ2-7 and V is TRBV27; weak D call: TRBD2 (5 bases). This CDR3 is built from 14 residues. Germline CDR1 reads MNHEY; CDR2 reads SMNVEV (reference sequence). The V and J ends lost 8 bases and 3 bases respectively, with 17 bases between them. The CDR3 reads CASRGLASFYEQYF. The CDR3 DNA reads as TGTGCCAGCCGTGGTTTAGCGTCCTTCTACGAGCAGTACTTC.

The chain links TRBV4-2 to TRBJ2-7; 13 positions match TRBD2. V dropped 4 bases and J dropped 5; count of bases not matched to a gene: 11. The CDR3 spans 17 residues. Germline-derived CDR1 and CDR2 are LGHNA and YNFKEQ. The CDR3: CASSPLAGGLGPDEQYF. CDR3 in DNA: TGTGCCAGCAGCCCACTAGCGGGGGGGCTAGGTCCGGACGAGCAGTACTTC.

This rearrangement joins TRBV15 to TRBJ2-2, with D uncertain. The CDR3 sequence is 12 residues long. Deletions cut 8 bases from V and 5 bases from J, with 9 bases between. Looked up from germline, CDR1 is LNHNV and CDR2 is YYDKDF (reference sequence). CDR3 DNA sequence: TGTGCCACCTCTTCAGAAACCGGGGAGCTGTTTTTT. It yields the protein CATSSETGELFF.

The CDR3 coding sequence is TGTGCCAGCGACGCTATCGGGGGGTCCTACAATGAGCAGTTCTTC. This translates into CASDAIGGSYNEQFF. This chain uses TRBV7-9 with TRBJ2-1, with TRBD2 identical over 7 bases. Germline trimming cut 8 bases from V and 1 base from J; bases unmatched to any gene: 8. CDR1 and CDR2 (germline): SEHNR, FQNEAQ (reference sequence). The CDR3 runs to 15 residues.

As regards this clone: The junction differs from germline at one of its ends, possibly a read error. The chain joins TRBV7-9 to TRBJ1-6; D is ambiguous. Germline-derived CDR1 and CDR2 are SEHNR and FQNEAQ (reference sequence). The CDR3 loop spans 14 amino acids. This chain's CDR3 is CSSSPLGSDSPLHF. The CDR3, as DNA: TGTTCCAGCAGCCCCCTCGGGTCAGATTCACCCCTCCACTTT.

The genes are TRBV7-9 and TRBJ1-4, with a possible D match to TRBD1 (6 bases). CDR3 length equals 17 residues. Trimming left V 5 bases short and J 0 bases short, with 16 bases between. Germline values: CDR1 SEHNR, CDR2 FQNEAQ (reference sequence). The CDR3 region has the DNA TGTGCCAGCAGCCCAACGGGGGGGGCTGCAACTAATGAAAAACTGTTTTTT. As protein: CASSPTGGAATNEKLFF. Supplemented by reference TRBV7-9 and TRBJ1-4, the full variable domain reads DTGVSQNPRHKITKRGQNVTFRCDPISEHNRLYWYRQTLGQGPEFLTYFQNEAQLEKSRLLSDRFSAERPKGSFSTLEIQRTEQGDSAMYLCASSPTGGAATNEKLFFGSGTQLSVL.

The chain links TRBV9 to TRBJ2-2; TRBD1 matches 8 bases. Germline-derived CDR1 and CDR2 are SGDLS and YYNGEE. J lost 6 bases, V lost 0 bases, and 7 bases had no gene match. The CDR3 consists of 16 residues. This CDR3 is CASSVAAGGAPGELFF. The CDR3 DNA reads TGTGCCAGCAGCGTAGCGGCAGGGGGCGCTCCCGGGGAGCTGTTTTTT.

This clone was counted only a few times. This rearrangement joins TRBV29-1 to TRBJ2-2; 13 bases agree with TRBD2. Germline V CDR1 and CDR2: SQVTM, ANQGSEA. This CDR3 has 16 amino acids. V was clipped by 7 bases and J by 3 bases; unmatched bases: 8. The CDR3 is CSALLAGGRDTGELFF. CDR3 nucleotide sequence: TGCAGCGCCCTACTAGCGGGGGGGCGGGACACCGGGGAGCTGTTTTTT.

CDR3 DNA sequence: TGCAGCGCCCGGGACAGGGGATCCCCTATCGGGCAGTACTTC. It is translated as CSARDRGSPIGQYF. This chain links TRBV29-1 with TRBJ2-7, with 10 bases fitting TRBD1. The CDR3 consists of 14 residues. Germline-derived CDR1 and CDR2 are SQVTM and ANQGSEA. Trimming removed 7 bases from V and 9 bases from J; junction bases left unmatched: 15.

The chain links TRBV7-3 to TRBJ2-7; tentatively, D is TRBD1 (6 bases). Germline CDR1 and CDR2: SGHTA and FQGTGA. With 4 bases removed from V and 0 bases from J, the gap between germline ends came to 19 bases. CDR3 length equals 17 residues. For the CDR3, the DNA is TGTGCCAGCAGCTCCCCCCCTCAACAGGGCAACTCCTACGAGCAGTACTTC. Protein sequence: CASSSPPQQGNSYEQYF.